These T cell receptor beta chains were read from a single sample in a study of T cell changes during pregnancy in multiple sclerosis. Sequencing used immunoSEQ multiplex PCR; TCRdb keeps in-frame clones, though not all of them. The repertoire holds some 67,000 clones, with 91% as singletons. Sequencing used peripheral blood, obtained in the first trimester of pregnancy. These receptors all come from a female donor with multiple sclerosis, enrolled in a pregnancy study. Each CDR3 is given with its conserved first and last residue. The D gene is left open where the match is weak. Only some rows state a clone size, as once, few, many or a class for expanded clones.

NA	TRBV29-1	NA	TRBJ2-7	CSVDQGESSYEQYF	TGCAGCGTTGACCAGGGTGAATCTTCCTACGAGCAGTACTTC
NA	TRBV5-1	NA	TRBJ2-5	CASKPGEGYETQYF	TGCGCCAGCAAACCGGGGGAAGGGTATGAGACCCAGTACTTC
TRBD2	TRBV29-1	once	TRBJ2-7	CSVVPSGTYEQYF	TGCAGCGTTGTCCCTAGCGGGACATACGAGCAGTACTTC
NA	TRBV2	NA	TRBJ1-5	CASSQDSHWDNQPQHF	TGTGCCAGCAGCCAAGACAGCCATTGGGACAATCAGCCCCAGCATTTT
NA	TRBV7-9	NA	TRBJ1-2	CASSPAGRGVRGYTF	TGTGCCAGCAGCCCCGCAGGGAGGGGGGTACGTGGCTACACCTTC
TRBD2	TRBV5-5	NA	TRBJ2-7	CASSLDLAGVYEQYF	TGTGCCAGCAGCTTGGATCTAGCGGGAGTCTACGAGCAGTACTTC
NA	TRBV6-4	NA	TRBJ2-3	CASAGKETDTQYF	TGTGCCAGCGCAGGGAAGGAAACAGATACGCAGTATTTT
NA	TRBV7-9	NA	TRBJ1-1	CASSYSPQVLNTEAFF	TGTGCCAGCAGCTATTCACCCCAGGTCCTGAACACTGAAGCTTTCTTT
NA	TRBV6-5	NA	TRBJ1-2	CASSYDGVGYGYTF	TGTGCCAGCAGTTACGACGGGGTAGGGTATGGCTACACCTTC
TRBD2	TRBV6-5	once	TRBJ2-7	CASRGLAAGYEQYF	TGTGCCAGCAGGGGACTAGCGGCAGGCTACGAGCAGTACTTC
NA	TRBV5-6	NA	TRBJ1-4	CASSAGQLGEKLFF	TGTGCCAGCAGCGCTGGACAGTTGGGTGAAAAACTGTTTTTT
NA	TRBV12-2	NA	TRBJ2-5	CASRRGQEVETQYF	TGTGCAAGTCGCCGGGGACAGGAGGTAGAGACCCAGTACTTC
NA	TRBV5-6	NA	TRBJ1-2	CASSLPGSPYGYTF	TGTGCCAGCAGCTTGCCAGGGTCACCCTATGGCTACACCTTC
TRBD2	TRBV5-1	NA	TRBJ2-2	CASSFLTSRGSTGELFF	TGCGCCAGCAGCTTTCTGACTAGCCGAGGAAGCACCGGGGAGCTGTTTTTT
TRBD2	TRBV7-3	NA	TRBJ2-2	CASSLAGGTGTGELFF	TGTGCCAGCAGCCTCGCGGGAGGAACGGGCACCGGGGAGCTGTTTTTT
TRBD1	TRBV4-1	NA	TRBJ2-5	CASSQHRGSETQYF	TGCGCCAGCAGCCAACACAGGGGCTCGGAGACCCAGTACTTC
TRBD2	TRBV9	NA	TRBJ2-1	CASSVGKRGNDEQFF	TGTGCCAGCAGCGTAGGTAAGCGGGGAAACGATGAGCAGTTCTTC
NA	TRBV7-3	once	TRBJ2-3	CASAAGNTDTQYF	TGTGCCAGCGCGGCGGGGAACACAGATACGCAGTATTTT
NA	TRBV19	NA	TRBJ1-2	CASSFRDTGFNYGYTF	TGTGCCAGTAGTTTTAGGGACACAGGATTTAACTATGGCTACACCTTC
NA	TRBV5-1	NA	TRBJ1-3	CASSLSGTVGNTIYF	TGCGCCAGCAGCTTAAGCGGGACGGTTGGAAACACCATATATTTT
NA	TRBV18	NA	TRBJ1-2	CASSPREGSNYGYTF	TGTGCCAGCTCACCACGGGAGGGGTCTAACTATGGCTACACCTTC
TRBD1	TRBV4-1	NA	TRBJ1-2	CASSPGQGQSVGYTF	TGCGCCAGCAGCCCCGGACAGGGGCAATCGGTTGGCTACACCTTC
NA	TRBV18	NA	TRBJ2-3	CASSQGGDTQYF	TGTGCCAGCTCCCAGGGGGGAGATACGCAGTATTTT
NA	TRBV28	NA	TRBJ2-6	CASSTLLNRDSGANVLTF	TGTGCCAGCAGTACCCTGTTAAACAGGGACTCTGGGGCCAACGTCCTGACTTTC
TRBD2	TRBV6-5	NA	TRBJ2-4	CASSYSREGHIQYF	TGTGCCAGCAGTTACTCTCGGGAGGGTCACATTCAGTACTTC
NA	TRBV5-1	NA	TRBJ2-2	CASSPSARGMDTGELFF	TGCGCCAGCAGCCCATCGGCTCGCGGGATGGACACCGGGGAGCTGTTTTTT
TRBD1	TRBV19	NA	TRBJ1-6	CASSNQQGNDSPLHF	TGTGCCAGTAGTAACCAACAGGGGAACGATTCACCCCTCCACTTT
TRBD1	TRBV19	NA	TRBJ1-6	CASSIVQGAANSPLHF	TGTGCCAGTAGTATTGTCCAGGGGGCAGCGAATTCACCCCTCCACTTT
NA	TRBV30	NA	TRBJ2-7	CAWSVGGGGDQYF	TGTGCCTGGAGTGTAGGGGGGGGCGGTGATCAGTACTTC
TRBD1	TRBV28	NA	TRBJ1-1	CASSPAQGAGTEAFF	TGTGCCAGCAGTCCTGCACAGGGGGCAGGTACTGAAGCTTTCTTT
TRBD1	TRBV28	few	TRBJ1-5	CASSLDRGDAQHF	TGTGCCAGCAGTTTAGACAGGGGAGACGCCCAGCATTTT
TRBD1	TRBV6-5	NA	TRBJ1-2	CASRQTGEGYGYTF	TGTGCCAGCAGACAAACAGGGGAAGGCTATGGCTACACCTTC
NA	TRBV27	few	TRBJ2-7	CASSLQGYYEQYF	TGTGCCAGCAGTTTGCAGGGCTACTACGAGCAGTACTTC
TRBD2	TRBV6-1	NA	TRBJ2-2	CASKDSGVTGELFF	TGTGCCAGCAAGGATAGCGGGGTCACCGGGGAGCTGTTTTTT
NA	TRBV6-5	NA	TRBJ1-6	CASSYGGVHSPLHF	TGTGCCAGCAGTTACGGAGGGGTGCATTCACCCCTCCACTTT
NA	TRBV18	NA	TRBJ1-4	CASSSGSGREKLFF	TGTGCCAGCTCAAGCGGGTCTGGCCGCGAAAAACTGTTTTTT
TRBD1	TRBV5-1	NA	TRBJ1-1	CASSLGGTGDRKNTEAFF	TGCGCCAGCAGCTTGGGGGGGACAGGGGATCGGAAAAACACTGAAGCTTTCTTT
TRBD2	TRBV6-1	NA	TRBJ2-7	CASSEGLAGAYEQYF	TGTGCCAGCAGTGAAGGACTAGCGGGAGCATACGAGCAGTACTTC
TRBD2	TRBV19	NA	TRBJ2-1	CASSIGVAGRNEQFF	TGTGCCAGTAGTATCGGGGTAGCGGGCAGGAATGAGCAGTTCTTC
TRBD1	TRBV7-9	NA	TRBJ1-2	CASSRGQNYGYTF	TGTGCCAGCAGCCGGGGACAGAACTATGGCTACACCTTC
TRBD2	TRBV27	NA	TRBJ2-1	CASSVLAGGSYNEQFF	TGTGCCAGCAGTGTACTAGCGGGAGGCTCCTACAATGAGCAGTTCTTC
NA	TRBV9	NA	TRBJ2-3	CASSVGGLRVETQYF	TGTGCCAGCAGCGTAGGGGGACTCCGCGTTGAAACGCAGTATTTT
TRBD2	TRBV5-4	NA	TRBJ2-7	CASSLGGTSGSAEQYF	TGTGCCAGCAGCTTGGGGGGAACTAGCGGGAGTGCCGAGCAGTACTTC
TRBD1	TRBV2	NA	TRBJ1-2	CASSGLRQGKRGYTF	TGTGCCAGCAGTGGACTGAGACAGGGGAAGAGAGGCTACACCTTC
NA	TRBV10-3	NA	TRBJ1-4	CAIKDNTNEKLFF	TGTGCCATCAAGGACAACACTAATGAAAAACTGTTTTTT
NA	TRBV7-3	NA	TRBJ2-7	CASSFGNSYEQYF	TGTGCCAGCAGCTTTGGCAACTCCTACGAGCAGTACTTC
TRBD2	TRBV28	NA	TRBJ2-5	CATQPPLLSGRRGETQYF	TGTGCCACACAACCCCCTCTCCTTAGCGGGAGAAGGGGGGAGACCCAGTACTTC
TRBD1	TRBV27	once	TRBJ2-3	CASSDRGLDTQYF	TGTGCCAGCAGTGACAGGGGGTTAGATACGCAGTATTTT
NA	TRBV6-5	NA	TRBJ2-7	CASSSPRQDRMYEQYF	TGTGCCAGCAGTTCCCCCCGACAGGACCGAATGTACGAGCAGTACTTC
NA	TRBV2	NA	TRBJ2-7	CASNLDSRLEQYF	TGTGCCAGCAATCTGGACTCTCGGTTAGAGCAGTACTTC
NA	TRBV10-1	NA	TRBJ2-7	CASSRDSLGEQYF	TGCGCCAGCAGTCGGGACTCCCTAGGGGAGCAGTACTTC
TRBD2	TRBV9	once	TRBJ2-3	CASSVGGTSGRADTQYF	TGTGCCAGCAGCGTAGGGGGGACTAGCGGGAGGGCAGATACGCAGTATTTT
TRBD1	TRBV5-1	few	TRBJ1-1	CASSMGQGSAEAFF	TGCGCCAGCAGCATGGGACAGGGGTCCGCTGAAGCTTTCTTT
NA	TRBV18	NA	TRBJ1-5	CASSPGGGLSNQPQHF	TGTGCCAGCTCACCAGGTGGAGGGCTTAGCAATCAGCCCCAGCATTTT
TRBD2	TRBV19	NA	TRBJ2-7	CASSPGGLAGNEQYF	TGTGCCAGTAGTCCCGGGGGACTAGCGGGGAACGAGCAGTACTTC
NA	TRBV29-1	NA	TRBJ2-6	CSVESTGFSGANVLTF	TGCAGCGTTGAGTCGACAGGTTTCTCTGGGGCCAACGTCCTGACTTTC
NA	TRBV5-6	NA	TRBJ1-1	CASTFEGNTEAFF	TGTGCCAGCACCTTTGAGGGAAACACTGAAGCTTTCTTT
NA	TRBV7-2	NA	TRBJ1-5	CASSPGLTRGWNQPQHF	TGTGCCAGCAGCCCAGGGTTAACCCGCGGATGGAATCAGCCCCAGCATTTT
NA	TRBV6-6	NA	TRBJ1-2	CASSYSNGGGYTF	TGTGCCAGCAGTTACTCGAACGGTGGTGGCTACACCTTC
NA	TRBV7-3	NA	TRBJ1-1	CASSLTTANTEAFF	TGTGCCAGCAGCTTAACCACAGCGAACACTGAAGCTTTCTTT